This T cell receptor (beta chain) is drawn from a study of T cell repertoires and HLA-DP antigens. CDR1 is MNHEY and CDR2 is SMNVEV in the germline V gene (reference sequence). V lost 3 bases and J 4 bases, leaving 21 bases between the germline ends. This CDR3 comprises 17 residues. This clone has only one observation. The antigen is undetermined. Generated by immunoSEQ multiplex PCR, the TCRdb table keeps only in-frame clones and is missing some. The sample holds some 110,000 clones; roughly 92% are singletons and the top ten take less than 0.35%. This receptor was identified in a woman between 18 and 29 years old in good health and CMV-seronegative. Sequencing input: CD4+ T cells from PBMCs. This chain uses TRBV27 with TRBJ1-1, with a weak D call TRBD1 (6 bases). Here the CDR3 DNA reads TGTGCCAGCAGTTTTAAACAGGGCGCCCCCTTCACCACTGAAGCTTTCTTT. Its protein is CASSFKQGAPFTTEAFF.